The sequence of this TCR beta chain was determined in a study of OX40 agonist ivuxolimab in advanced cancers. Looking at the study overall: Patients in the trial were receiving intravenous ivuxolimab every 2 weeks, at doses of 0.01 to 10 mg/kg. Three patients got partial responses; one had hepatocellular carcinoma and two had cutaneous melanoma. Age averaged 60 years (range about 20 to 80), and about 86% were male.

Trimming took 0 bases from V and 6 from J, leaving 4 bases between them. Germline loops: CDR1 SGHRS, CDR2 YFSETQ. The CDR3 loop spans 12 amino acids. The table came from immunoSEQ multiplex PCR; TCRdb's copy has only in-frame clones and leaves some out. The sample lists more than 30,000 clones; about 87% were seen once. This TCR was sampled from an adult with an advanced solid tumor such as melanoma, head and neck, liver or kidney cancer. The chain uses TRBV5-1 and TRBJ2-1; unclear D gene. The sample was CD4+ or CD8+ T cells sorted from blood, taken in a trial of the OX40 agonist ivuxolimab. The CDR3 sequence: CASSLDLNEQFF. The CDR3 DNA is TGCGCCAGCAGCTTGGATCTCAATGAGCAGTTCTTC.